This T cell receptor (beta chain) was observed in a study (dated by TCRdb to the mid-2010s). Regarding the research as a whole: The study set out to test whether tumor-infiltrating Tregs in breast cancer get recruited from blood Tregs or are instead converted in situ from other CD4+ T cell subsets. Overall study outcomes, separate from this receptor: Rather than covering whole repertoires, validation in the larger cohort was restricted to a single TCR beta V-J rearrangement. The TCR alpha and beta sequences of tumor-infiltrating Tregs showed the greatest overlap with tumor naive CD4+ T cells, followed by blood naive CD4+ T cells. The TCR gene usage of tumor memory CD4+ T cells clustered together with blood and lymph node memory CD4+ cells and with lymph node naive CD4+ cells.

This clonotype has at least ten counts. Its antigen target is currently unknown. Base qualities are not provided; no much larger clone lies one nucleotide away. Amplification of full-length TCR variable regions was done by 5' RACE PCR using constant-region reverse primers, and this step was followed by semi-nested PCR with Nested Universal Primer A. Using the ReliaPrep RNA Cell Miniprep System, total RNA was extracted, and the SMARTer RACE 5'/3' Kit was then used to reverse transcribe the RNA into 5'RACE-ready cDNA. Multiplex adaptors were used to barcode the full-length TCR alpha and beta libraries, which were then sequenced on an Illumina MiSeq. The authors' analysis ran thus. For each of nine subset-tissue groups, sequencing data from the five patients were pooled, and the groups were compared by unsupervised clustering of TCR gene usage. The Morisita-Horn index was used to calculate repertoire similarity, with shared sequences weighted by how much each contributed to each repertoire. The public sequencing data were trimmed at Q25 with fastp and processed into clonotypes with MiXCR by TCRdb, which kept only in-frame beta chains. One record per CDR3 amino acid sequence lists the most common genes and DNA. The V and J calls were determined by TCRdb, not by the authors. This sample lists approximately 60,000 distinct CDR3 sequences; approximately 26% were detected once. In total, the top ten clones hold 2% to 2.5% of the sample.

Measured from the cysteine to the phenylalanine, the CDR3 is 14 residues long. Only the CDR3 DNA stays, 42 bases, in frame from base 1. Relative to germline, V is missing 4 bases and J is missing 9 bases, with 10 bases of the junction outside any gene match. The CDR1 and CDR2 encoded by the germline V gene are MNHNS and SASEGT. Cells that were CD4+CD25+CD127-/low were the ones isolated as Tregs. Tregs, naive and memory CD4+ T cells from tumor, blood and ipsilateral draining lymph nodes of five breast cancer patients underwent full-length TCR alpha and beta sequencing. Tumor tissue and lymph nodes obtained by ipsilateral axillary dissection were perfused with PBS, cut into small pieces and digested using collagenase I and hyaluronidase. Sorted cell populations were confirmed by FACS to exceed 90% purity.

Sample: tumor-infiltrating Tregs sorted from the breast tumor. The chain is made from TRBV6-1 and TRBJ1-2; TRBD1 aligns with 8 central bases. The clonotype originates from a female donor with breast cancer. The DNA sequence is TGTGCCAGCAGTGGACCTTTGAGGACAGGGAGCTACACCTTC. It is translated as CASSGPLRTGSYTF.